The 26 T cell receptor beta chains below were found in one sample sequenced in a study of blood T cell repertoires in COVID-19. Profiled with immunoSEQ multiplex PCR; TCRdb holds only in-frame clones, not every one. The sample records some 170,000 clones, roughly 90% being singletons. The specimen was peripheral blood. The receptors derive from a woman between 45 and 60 years old with acute or convalescent COVID-19.

The chain links TRBV19 to TRBJ2-3, with 9 positions matching TRBD1. Germline-derived CDR1 and CDR2 are LNHDA and SQIVND (reference sequence). This CDR3 contains 13 residues. V was clipped by 7 bases and J by 3 bases; unmatched bases: 2. CDR3 sequence (DNA): TGTGCCAGTACCGACAGGGGGACAGATACGCAGTATTTT. This sequence encodes CASTDRGTDTQYF.

The CDR3 region has the DNA TGCGCCAGCAGCTTGGCCGGGTCAGGGTATATTGGGGCTGAAGCTTTCTTT. Translation gives CASSLAGSGYIGAEAFF. J is TRBJ1-1 and V is TRBV5-1, with D tentatively TRBD1 (5 bases). The CDR3 is 17 amino acids. Germline V gives CDR1 SGHRS, CDR2 YFSETQ. V lost 0 bases, J lost 6 bases, and 21 bases lay in between.

The chain links TRBV19 to TRBJ2-2, with 8 nucleotides matching TRBD2. There are 16 residues in the CDR3. Germline loops: CDR1 LNHDA, CDR2 SQIVND (reference sequence). V was clipped by 4 bases and J by 7 bases; unmatched bases: 11. CDR3 sequence (DNA): TGTGCCAGTAGTACTCTTTTTAGCGGGGAATACGGGGAGCTGTTTTTT. Encoded protein: CASSTLFSGEYGELFF.

This sequence joins TRBV11-1 and TRBJ1-1, with D unclear. The V end was cut by 4 bases, the J end by 1 base, with 7 bases between. The germline V gene encodes CDR1 SGHAT and CDR2 FQDESV (reference sequence). The CDR3 extends over 13 amino acids. The CDR3 protein is CASSSYENTEAFF. Here the CDR3 DNA reads TGTGCCAGCAGCTCCTACGAGAACACTGAAGCTTTCTTT.

The chain recombines TRBV7-2 with TRBJ2-3, with TRBD2 matching 9 bases. V lost 5 bases, J lost 2 bases, and 5 bases stayed unmatched. This CDR3 has 15 residues. Germline V gene lookup returns CDR1 SGHTA and CDR2 FQGNSA. The CDR3 here is CASSPRLAVTDTQYF. CDR3 in DNA: TGTGCCAGCAGCCCTCGACTAGCGGTCACAGATACGCAGTATTTT. Full variable domain (outside the CDR3, taken from reference TRBV7-2 and TRBJ2-3): GAGVSQSPSNKVTEKGKDVELRCDPISGHTALYWYRQSLGQGLEFLIYFQGNSAPDKSGLPSDRFSAERTGGSVSTLTIQRTQQEDSAVYLCASSPRLAVTDTQYFGPGTRLTVL.

This chain connects TRBV7-2 to TRBJ2-7, with 7 bases that match TRBD2. V lost 5 bases, J lost 3 bases, and 7 bases stayed unmatched. This CDR3 has 14 residues. Germline CDR1 SGHTA, CDR2 FQGNSA. The CDR3 nucleotides are TGTGCCAGCAGCCCCGAGCGGGGTCTCTACGAGCAGTACTTC. It yields the protein CASSPERGLYEQYF.

This rearrangement joins TRBV2 to TRBJ1-5; no definite D call. The V gene's germline CDR1 is SNHLY and CDR2 FYNNEI. This CDR3 has 14 residues. V gave up 1 base and J gave up 9 bases, with 13 bases separating them. CDR3 sequence reads: CASSEETTTLPQHF. CDR3 coding DNA: TGTGCCAGCAGTGAAGAGACTACCACTTTGCCCCAGCATTTT.

This chain links TRBV18 with TRBJ2-7; D uncertain. Germline CDR1 and CDR2: KGHSH and LQKENI. The CDR3 sequence is 14 residues long. Trimming left V 3 bases short and J 4 bases short, with 13 bases between. The CDR3 protein is CASSPTLPGYEQYF. CDR3 nucleotide sequence: TGTGCCAGCTCACCTACCCTACCCGGGTACGAGCAGTACTTC. The full variable domain, with the rest looked up from reference TRBV18 and TRBJ2-7, is NAGVMQNPRHLVRRRGQEARLRCSPMKGHSHVYWYRQLPEEGLKFMVYLQKENIIDESGMPKERFSAEFPKEGPSILRIQQVVRGDSAAYFCASSPTLPGYEQYFGPGTRLTVT.

This chain's CDR3 is CASSPRDRGTFF. The DNA for the CDR3 is TGTGCCAGCAGTCCACGAGACAGGGGAACTTTCTTT. The rearrangement joins TRBV6-5 to TRBJ1-1, with 8 bases fitting TRBD1. There are 12 residues in the CDR3. The germline gives CDR1 MNHEY, CDR2 SVGAGI. V dropped 5 bases and J dropped 12; count of bases not matched to a gene: 8.

This clone was seen once. This sequence joins TRBV6-2 or TRBV6-3 and TRBJ2-5, with TRBD1 identical over 8 bases. CDR3 length: 13 amino acids. With 5 bases clipped from V and 3 bases from J, the junction kept 2 bases outside the gene matches. Germline V gives CDR1 MNHEY, CDR2 SVGEGT. CDR3 region: CASSPTGEETQYF. CDR3 sequence (DNA): TGTGCCAGCAGTCCGACAGGGGAAGAGACCCAGTACTTC.

This chain links TRBV4-2 with TRBJ2-7, with 7 bases identical to TRBD1. V lost 1 base and J lost 3; bases outside the gene matches: 6. The CDR3 length is 15 residues. Germline assignment: CDR1 LGHNA and CDR2 YNFKEQ. The CDR3 coding sequence is TGTGCCAGCAGCCAAGGCGGACAGGCGGTCTACGAGCAGTACTTC. Its protein product is CASSQGGQAVYEQYF.

The chain combines TRBV21-1 with TRBJ1-4. TRBV21-1 is tagged as a pseudogene. CDR3 length: 12 amino acids. CDR3 sequence: CASSSPGSADFF. CDR3 DNA sequence: TGTGCCAGCAGCAGCCCCGGGTCCGCGGATTTTTTT.

This clone was found once. This chain links TRBV10-3 with TRBJ2-5; 7 bases match TRBD2. J was trimmed by 4 bases and V by 2 bases; bases with no gene match: 7. Germline CDR1 ENHRY, CDR2 SYGVKD. CDR3 size: 15 residues. CDR3 in amino acids: CAISEPTTSPETQYF. For the CDR3, the DNA is TGTGCCATCAGTGAGCCGACGACTAGCCCAGAGACCCAGTACTTC.

The chain has TRBV7-2 and TRBJ2-3; 8 bases fit TRBD2. The germline gives CDR1 SGHTA, CDR2 FQGNSA. This CDR3 is 14 amino acids long. V lost 6 bases, J lost 4 bases, and 6 bases stayed unmatched. The CDR3 protein is CASRSGTSADTQYF. The CDR3 DNA is TGTGCCAGCAGGTCCGGGACTAGTGCAGATACGCAGTATTTT. The full variable domain, completed using reference TRBV7-2 and TRBJ2-3, is GAGVSQSPSNKVTEKGKDVELRCDPISGHTALYWYRQSLGQGLEFLIYFQGNSAPDKSGLPSDRFSAERTGGSVSTLTIQRTQQEDSAVYLCASRSGTSADTQYFGPGTRLTVL.

This chain uses TRBV19 with TRBJ2-7; a weak D match, TRBD1 (6 bases). The V gene lost 5 bases and the J gene lost 2 bases, with 22 bases spanning the gap. Germline V lookup: CDR1 LNHDA, CDR2 SQIVND (reference sequence). The CDR3 is 17 amino acids. The DNA for the CDR3 is TGTGCCAGTAGTGCTGGGGCAGGGGCTAGCAGTGCCTACGAGCAGTACTTC. It is translated as CASSAGAGASSAYEQYF.

V and J are TRBV12-5 and TRBJ2-3, with 9 bases identical to TRBD2. The germline gives CDR1 LGHNT, CDR2 FRNRAP. Trimming at V came to 3 bases and at J to 2 bases, leaving 6 bases not matched to a gene. CDR3 length equals 16 residues. This chain's CDR3 is CASGFVAGEYTDTQYF. The CDR3 DNA reads TGTGCTAGTGGTTTTGTAGCGGGGGAGTACACAGATACGCAGTATTTT.

The V and J genes are TRBV6-1 and TRBJ2-5; weak D call: TRBD2 (7 bases). Between the trimmed V and J ends, which lost 1 base and 5 bases, there was a span of 14 bases. CDR1 is MNHNS, CDR2 SASEGT, per germline. This CDR3 region has 15 residues. CDR3 sequence (DNA): TGTGCCAGCAGTGAAGAAGTGGGAGGGGGGGAGACCCAGTACTTC. This sequence encodes CASSEEVGGGETQYF.

This clone was found once. The chain has TRBV29-1 and TRBJ2-7; D is possibly TRBD2 (6 bases). The CDR3 has 14 amino acids. V was pared by 0 bases and J by 8 bases, with 17 bases between. CDR1 and CDR2 from the germline V gene are SQVTM and ANQGSEA. CDR3 in DNA: TGCAGCGTTGAAGAAGCGGAGGGGCCTTACCAGCAGTACTTC. Residues: CSVEEAEGPYQQYF.

The genes are TRBV30 and TRBJ1-6, with no clear D. The V end was cut by 3 bases, the J end by 6 bases, with 18 bases between. The CDR3 runs to 16 residues. Germline V gene lookup returns CDR1 GTSNPN and CDR2 SVGIG (reference sequence). Written as DNA, the CDR3 is TGTGCCTGGAGCCGCACAGAGGGTGAGATTAATTCACCCCTCCACTTT. It yields the protein CAWSRTEGEINSPLHF.

This clone was counted only a few times. The rearrangement links TRBV2 to TRBJ1-6; TRBD1 matches at 10 bases. The CDR3 is 13 amino acids. Trimming removed 10 bases from V and 8 bases from J; junction bases left unmatched: 5. CDR1 is SNHLY and CDR2 is FYNNEI in the germline V gene. CDR3 residues: CATTGQGDSPLHF. CDR3 DNA: TGTGCCACCACAGGACAGGGGGATTCACCCCTCCACTTT.

The V gene is TRBV5-8, the J gene TRBJ2-5, with D maybe TRBD1 (5 bases). The CDR3 contains 14 residues. The V gene lost 4 bases and the J gene lost 5 bases, with 15 bases spanning the gap. Looked up from germline, CDR1 is SGHTS and CDR2 is YDEGEE. CDR3 amino acids: CASSLREGEETQYF. The CDR3 nucleotides are TGTGCCAGCAGCCTCAGGGAAGGCGAGGAGACCCAGTACTTC. Variable domain in full (rest from reference TRBV5-8 and TRBJ2-5): EAGVTQSPTHLIKTRGQQATLRCSPISGHTSVYWYQQALGLGLQFLLWYDEGEERNRGNFPPRFSGRQFPNYSSELNVNALELEDSALYLCASSLREGEETQYFGPGTRLLVL.

In this sample, this clone turned up a few times. The CDR3 spells CASSAALNTEAFF. The CDR3 coding sequence is TGTGCCAGCAGTGCTGCGTTGAACACTGAAGCTTTCTTT. The chain uses TRBV6-2 or TRBV6-3 and TRBJ1-1, with D uncertain. V was trimmed by 5 bases and J by 0 bases, leaving 7 bases between them. Germline assignment: CDR1 MNHEY and CDR2 SVGEGT. CDR3 length equals 13 residues.

The V call is TRBV5-1, the J call TRBJ1-2; 11 bases are a match to TRBD1. The J segment lost 3 bases and the V segment lost 5 bases, leaving 12 bases of the junction unmatched. This CDR3 region has 17 residues. Germline assignment: CDR1 SGHRS and CDR2 YFSETQ. The CDR3 loop reads CASSSQPQGQGDYGYTF. In nucleotides, the CDR3 is TGCGCCAGCAGTTCGCAACCCCAGGGACAGGGGGACTATGGCTACACCTTC.

The rearrangement links TRBV10-3 to TRBJ2-1, with a possible D match to TRBD1 (6 bases). There are 12 residues in the CDR3. Trimming removed 6 bases from V and 9 bases from J, with 12 bases in between. CDR1 is ENHRY and CDR2 is SYGVKD in the germline V gene. The CDR3 here is CAIRGTWVEQFF. CDR3 DNA sequence: TGTGCCATCAGGGGGACATGGGTTGAGCAGTTCTTC.

The CDR3 loop reads CASSSVSSYEQYF. The CDR3, as DNA: TGTGCCAGCAGCTCAGTAAGCTCCTACGAGCAGTACTTC. The rearrangement joins TRBV7-9 to TRBJ2-7; unclear D gene. The germline V gene encodes CDR1 SEHNR and CDR2 FQNEAQ (reference sequence). Trimming left V 4 bases short and J 0 bases short, with 7 bases between. This CDR3 is 13 amino acids long.

This sequence joins TRBV4-3 and TRBJ1-4; D possibly corresponds to TRBD1 (5 bases). CDR3 length: 19 amino acids. Trimming took off 0 bases at V and 0 bases at J, with 17 bases between the two ends. Germline-derived CDR1 and CDR2 are LGHNA and YSLEER. The CDR3 is CASSQDGVGAGSTNEKLFF. CDR3 bases: TGCGCCAGCAGCCAAGATGGGGTTGGGGCAGGGTCAACTAATGAAAAACTGTTTTTT.